This T cell receptor beta chain was retrieved from a study of regulatory T cells in long-lasting Graves disease. Library construction for TCR beta used iRepertoire HTBI primers and Arm-PCR of CDR3 regions. Source study methods: Across samples, 50 to 75 TRBV and around 14 TRBJ segments were found. From the multiplex PCR reads, TCRdb called clonotypes with MiXCR, one entry per CDR3 protein. The V and J calls here are based on TCRdb, not the publication. Altogether around 250,000 distinct CDR3 sequences are present, about 19% being singletons, with the ten largest covering approximately 15%. The CDR3 totals 14 residues. The V and J ends lost 4 bases and 2 bases, in that order; junction bases with no gene match: 2. Noted time point: newly diagnosed GD, antithyroid drugs for less than 3 months. The TCR library used RNA extracted from PBMCs. General study results and limits: Favored usage of TRBV28, TRBJ1-2 and TRBJ2-5 was recorded in persistent disease.

There are many counts of this clonotype. The antigen is not known. Sequenced material: peripheral blood mononuclear cells (PBMCs), taken at new diagnosis, from a patient treated with antithyroid drugs. The chain couples TRBV12-3 or TRBV12-4 to TRBJ1-5, with 7 bases identical to TRBD1. This receptor was taken from a female donor with Graves disease. The CDR3 here is CASSYRGRNQPQHF. In DNA form, the CDR3 reads TGTGCCAGCAGTTACAGGGGCCGCAATCAGCCCCAGCATTTT.